This TCR beta chain was identified during a study of radiation and T cells in renal cell carcinoma. TCRdb's table, derived via immunoSEQ multiplex PCR, lists solely in-frame clones and lacks some. Among 100,000 to 150,000 clones listed, 88% were seen once. This CDR3 has 15 amino acids. Germline trimming cut 4 bases from V and 7 bases from J; bases unmatched to any gene: 7. The germline V gene encodes CDR1 MRHNA and CDR2 SNTAGT. The time point here: blood 2 weeks post-SBRT. Noted treatment: 15 Gy SBRT to primary tumor, nephrectomy 4 weeks later. Study findings and constraints: From baseline, blood top tumor clonotypes peaked at 2 weeks post-radiation.

Of note for this clone: Its antigen is currently unknown.

V usage is TRBV6-4 and J usage is TRBJ2-1, with TRBD2 identical over 10 bases. This sequence originates from a woman aged 70-85 years with renal cell carcinoma. Sequenced here: blood, sampled from a patient whose treatment included radiotherapy and nephrectomy. The DNA for the CDR3 is TGTGCCAGCAGTGCTCGAGCGGGGGGGCGAAATGAGCAGTTCTTC. Protein sequence: CASSARAGGRNEQFF.